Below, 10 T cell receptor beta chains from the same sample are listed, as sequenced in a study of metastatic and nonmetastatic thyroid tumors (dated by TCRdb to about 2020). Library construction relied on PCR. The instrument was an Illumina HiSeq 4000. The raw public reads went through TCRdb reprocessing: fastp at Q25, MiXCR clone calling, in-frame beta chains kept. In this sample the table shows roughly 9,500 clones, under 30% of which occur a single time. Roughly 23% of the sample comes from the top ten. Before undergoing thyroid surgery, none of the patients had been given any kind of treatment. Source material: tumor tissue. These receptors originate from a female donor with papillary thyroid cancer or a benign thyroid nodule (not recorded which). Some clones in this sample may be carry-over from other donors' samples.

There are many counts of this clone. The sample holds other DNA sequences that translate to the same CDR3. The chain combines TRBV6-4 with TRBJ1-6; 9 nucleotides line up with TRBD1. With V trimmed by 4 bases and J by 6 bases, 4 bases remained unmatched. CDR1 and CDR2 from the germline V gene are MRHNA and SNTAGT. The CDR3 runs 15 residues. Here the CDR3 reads CASSATTGGNSPLHF. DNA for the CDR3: TGTGCCAGCAGTGCCACGACAGGGGGTAATTCACCCCTCCACTTT.

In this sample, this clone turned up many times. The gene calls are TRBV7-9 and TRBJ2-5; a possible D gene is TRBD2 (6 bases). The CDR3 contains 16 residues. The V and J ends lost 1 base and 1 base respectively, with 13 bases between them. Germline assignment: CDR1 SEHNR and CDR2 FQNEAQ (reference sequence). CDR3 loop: CASSLGFGGSQETQYF. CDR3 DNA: TGTGCCAGCAGCTTAGGCTTTGGGGGGAGCCAAGAGACCCAGTACTTC.

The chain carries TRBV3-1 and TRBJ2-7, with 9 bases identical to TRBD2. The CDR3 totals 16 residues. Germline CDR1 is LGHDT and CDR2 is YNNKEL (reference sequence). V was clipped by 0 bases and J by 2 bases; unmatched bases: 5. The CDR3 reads CASSQDSGGRAYEQYF. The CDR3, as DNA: TGTGCCAGCAGCCAAGATTCAGGCGGGAGGGCCTACGAGCAGTACTTC.

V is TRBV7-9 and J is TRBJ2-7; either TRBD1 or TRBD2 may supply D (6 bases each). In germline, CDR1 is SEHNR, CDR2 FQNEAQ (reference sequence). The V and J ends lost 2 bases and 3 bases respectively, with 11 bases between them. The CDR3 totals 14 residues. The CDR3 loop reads CASSLLGGVYEQYF. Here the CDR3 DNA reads TGTGCCAGCAGCTTATTGGGGGGCGTCTACGAGCAGTACTTC.

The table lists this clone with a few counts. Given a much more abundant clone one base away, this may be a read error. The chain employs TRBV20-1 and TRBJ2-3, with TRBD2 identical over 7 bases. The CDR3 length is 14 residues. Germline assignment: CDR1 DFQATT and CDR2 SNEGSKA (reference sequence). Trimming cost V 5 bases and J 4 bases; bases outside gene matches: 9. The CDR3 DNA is TGCAGTGCTTACGGGCGGGAGACCCCAGATACGCAGTATTTT. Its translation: CSAYGRETPDTQYF.

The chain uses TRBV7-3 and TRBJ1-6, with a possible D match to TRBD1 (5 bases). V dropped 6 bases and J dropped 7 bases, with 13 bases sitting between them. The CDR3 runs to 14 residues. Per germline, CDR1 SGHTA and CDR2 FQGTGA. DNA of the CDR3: TGTGCCAGCAGACAAGGGACGGTGAATTCACCCCTCCACTTT. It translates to CASRQGTVNSPLHF. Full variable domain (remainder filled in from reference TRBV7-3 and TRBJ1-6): GAGVSQTPSNKVTEKGKYVELRCDPISGHTALYWYRQSLGQGPEFLIYFQGTGAADDSGLPNDRFFAVRPEGSVSTLKIQRTERGDSAVYLCASRQGTVNSPLHFGNGTRLTVT.

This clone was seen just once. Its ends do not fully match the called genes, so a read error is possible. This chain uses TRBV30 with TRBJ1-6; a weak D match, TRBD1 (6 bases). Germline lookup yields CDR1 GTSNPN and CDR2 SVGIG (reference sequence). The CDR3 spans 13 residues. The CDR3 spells CAWSVRDNTPLHF. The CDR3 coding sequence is TGTGCTTGGAGTGTACGGGACAATACACCCCTCCACTTT.

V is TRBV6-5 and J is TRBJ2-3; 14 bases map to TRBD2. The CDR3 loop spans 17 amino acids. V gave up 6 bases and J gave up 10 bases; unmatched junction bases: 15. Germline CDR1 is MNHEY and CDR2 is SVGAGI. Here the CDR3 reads CASRSSQTSGRAWSQYF. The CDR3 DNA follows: TGTGCCAGCAGGTCCTCCCAGACTAGCGGGAGGGCTTGGTCGCAGTATTTT.

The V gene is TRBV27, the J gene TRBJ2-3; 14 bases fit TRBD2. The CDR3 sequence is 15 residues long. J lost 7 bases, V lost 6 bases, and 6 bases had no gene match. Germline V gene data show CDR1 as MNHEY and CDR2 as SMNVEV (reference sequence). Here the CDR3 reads CASRPGLAGAHTQYF. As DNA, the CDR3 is TGTGCCAGCAGACCGGGACTAGCGGGAGCCCATACGCAGTATTTT.

CDR3 sequence: CASSLVGTSNSPLHF. The CDR3 DNA follows: TGTGCCAGCAGCTTAGTCGGCACATCGAATTCACCCCTCCACTTT. This chain joins TRBV11-2 and TRBJ1-6; D remains unclear. The CDR3 covers 15 residues. Trimming took 1 base from V and 7 from J, leaving 11 bases between them. CDR1 is SGHAT and CDR2 is FQNNGV in the germline V gene.